The T cell receptor beta chain under discussion was sequenced for a study of blood T cells in healthy people across ages. Study outcomes and limitations: A strong correlation was seen between TCR beta diversity and naive T cell percentage.

Next came a second PCR, run for about 6 to 12 cycles, which used a sample-barcoded 5' primer along with a J-beta primer mix. TCRdb reanalysed the 5' RACE reads using MiXCR and keeps one entry per CDR3 protein. This sample carries 600,000 to 1,000,000 distinct CDR3 sequences, 58% of them seen once, and the ten largest clones take roughly 22%. In germline, CDR1 is PRHDT, CDR2 FYEKMQ (reference sequence). The ends were cut back, 5 bases at V and 0 bases at J, with 11 bases in the middle. This CDR3 has 14 residues. A note on this clonotype: Its target is not known.

The specimen was blood. This chain uses TRBV13 with TRBJ2-7; no clear D gene. This sequence originates from a man aged 25 to 45 in good health. The CDR3: CASSQDGPSYEQYF. DNA for the CDR3: TGTGCCAGCAGCCAGGACGGACCCTCCTACGAGCAGTACTTC.